These 8 T cell receptor beta chains were sequenced from one sample in a study of human T cells and chemical hapten exposure. Time point indicated: patch test 3, about 24 weeks after DPC sensitization. Treatment here: therapeutic diphenylcyclopropenone sensitization with weekly scalp DPC. TCRdb independently ran MiXCR on the RACE reads; one entry per CDR3 protein. The top ten hold roughly 2.3% of the sample, which has roughly 200,000 distinct CDR3 sequences, under 30% seen once. The source was whole blood, collected in connection with sensitization to the hapten diphenylcyclopropenone (DPC). These receptor sequences come from a middle-aged woman with alopecia areata. Some clones in this sample may be carry-over from other donors' samples.

The chain uses TRBV18 and TRBJ2-5; 8 positions agree with TRBD2. Losses at the gene ends were 2 bases for V and 5 bases for J; bases not matched to a gene: 13. The CDR3 totals 17 residues. Germline assignment: CDR1 KGHSH and CDR2 LQKENI. The CDR3 coding sequence is TGTGCCAGCTCACCAGGGAGCGGGAGTAGGATCGTGGAGACCCAGTACTTC. Encoded protein: CASSPGSGSRIVETQYF.

The table lists this clonotype with a few counts. A much bigger clone sits one base away, suggesting this may be a read error. The J gene is TRBJ1-2, the V gene TRBV28, with unresolved D. Germline CDR1 and CDR2: MDHEN and SYDVKM. The CDR3 runs 11 residues. The CDR3 here is CASLGPRGYNF. DNA of the CDR3: TGTGCCAGCCTGGGCCCGCGTGGCTACAACTTC.

J is TRBJ1-5 and V is TRBV28, with D possibly matching TRBD1 (6 bases). In germline, CDR1 is MDHEN, CDR2 SYDVKM. V lost 6 bases and J 4 bases, leaving 22 bases between the germline ends. The CDR3 has 17 residues. The CDR3 region has the DNA TGTGCCAGCAGGCCGTGGGGGGCCGCGGATCTTAATCAGCCCCAGCATTTT. It specifies CASRPWGAADLNQPQHF. Complete variable domain (other parts from reference TRBV28 and TRBJ1-5): DVKVTQSSRYLVKRTGEKVFLECVQDMDHENMFWYRQDPGLGLRLIYFSYDVKMKEKGDIPEGYSVSREKKERFSLILESASTNQTSMYLCASRPWGAADLNQPQHFGDGTRLSIL.

The chain recombines TRBV7-9 with TRBJ1-1, with TRBD1 matching 7 bases. Germline V lookup: CDR1 SEHNR, CDR2 FQNEAQ (reference sequence). Trimming at V came to 6 bases and at J to 1 base, leaving 8 bases not matched to a gene. This CDR3 spans 15 amino acids. This chain's CDR3 is CASREGALRNTEAFF. The CDR3 nucleotides read TGTGCCAGCAGAGAGGGGGCGCTCCGGAACACTGAAGCTTTCTTT.

V usage is TRBV4-1 and J usage is TRBJ2-3; no clear D. Trimming took off 0 bases at V and 6 bases at J, with 13 bases between the two ends. The CDR3 has 15 amino acids. Germline V gene lookup returns CDR1 MGHRA and CDR2 YSYEKL. CDR3 residues: CASSQEWAGGDTQYF. CDR3 sequence (DNA): TGCGCCAGCAGCCAAGAATGGGCTGGCGGCGATACGCAGTATTTT.

This clonotype was detected once. In DNA form, the CDR3 reads TGTGCCAGCAGTTACTCGAGAGGCAATCAGCCCCAGCATTTT. Protein product: CASSYSRGNQPQHF. J is TRBJ1-5 and V is TRBV6-2 or TRBV6-3; no firm D call. CDR1 is MNHEY, CDR2 SVGEGT, per germline. The CDR3 runs to 14 residues. The V and J ends lost 0 bases and 2 bases respectively, with 5 bases between them.

The chain is built from TRBV20-1 and TRBJ2-3; maybe TRBD2 (6 bases). V lost 4 bases to trimming and J lost 7 bases, with 21 bases between them. This CDR3 comprises 15 residues. Germline lookup yields CDR1 DFQATT and CDR2 SNEGSKA (reference sequence). DNA for the CDR3: TGCAGTGCTACCCTCCTCGCGGGAAATAAAAATACGCAGTATTTT. Translated: CSATLLAGNKNTQYF.

The rearrangement links TRBV7-9 to TRBJ1-5, with a weak D call TRBD1 (5 bases). The germline V gene encodes CDR1 SEHNR and CDR2 FQNEAQ (reference sequence). V shed 5 bases and J shed 6 bases, with 14 bases lying between them. The CDR3 runs to 14 residues. CDR3 amino acids: CASSQGGESQPQHF. The CDR3 nucleotides are TGTGCCAGCAGCCAGGGCGGAGAAAGTCAGCCCCAGCATTTT.